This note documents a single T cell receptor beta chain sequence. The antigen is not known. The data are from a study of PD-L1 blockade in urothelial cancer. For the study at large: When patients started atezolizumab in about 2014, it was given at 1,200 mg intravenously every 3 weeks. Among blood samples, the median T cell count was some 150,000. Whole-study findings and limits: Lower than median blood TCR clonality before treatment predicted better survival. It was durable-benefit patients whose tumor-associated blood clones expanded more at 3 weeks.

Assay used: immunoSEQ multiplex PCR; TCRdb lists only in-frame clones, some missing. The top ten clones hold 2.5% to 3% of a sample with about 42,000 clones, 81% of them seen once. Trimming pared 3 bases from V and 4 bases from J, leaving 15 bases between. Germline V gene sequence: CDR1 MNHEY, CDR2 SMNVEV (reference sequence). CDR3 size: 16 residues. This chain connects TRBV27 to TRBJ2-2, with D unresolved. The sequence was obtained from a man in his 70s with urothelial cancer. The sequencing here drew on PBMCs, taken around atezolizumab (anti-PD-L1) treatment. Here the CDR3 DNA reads TGTGCCAGCAGTTTTTGGGCCGCTGAAGCCACCGGGGAGCTGTTTTTT. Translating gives CASSFWAAEATGELFF.